Shown below are 32 T cell receptor beta chains from a single sample sequenced in a study of blood T cell repertoires in COVID-19 (TCRdb year 2020). To prepare the library, the immunoSEQ multiplex PCR assay was applied. Held by TCRdb, this immuneACCESS table contains in-frame sequences only and omits some clones. Under half of the omission traces to an unresolved V gene where checked; the cause of the rest is unknown. Present in this sample are 150,000 to 200,000 clones, 75% to 85% of which were seen just once. The top ten constitute 6.9% of the sample. Sequencing used peripheral blood. These receptors all stem from a man in his fifties or sixties with acute or convalescent COVID-19.

The rearrangement joins TRBV27 to TRBJ2-5; 11 bases are shared with TRBD2. With V trimmed by 6 bases and J by 5 bases, 14 bases remained unmatched. The CDR3 contains 17 residues. In germline, CDR1 is MNHEY, CDR2 SMNVEV (reference sequence). The CDR3 loop is CASSAVLAGGPRETQYF. The DNA for the CDR3 is TGTGCCAGCAGCGCCGTCCTAGCGGGGGGACCTAGGGAGACCCAGTACTTC.

DNA of the CDR3: TGTGCCAGCAGCCAAGCCTCAGATACGCAGTATTTT. Translating it yields CASSQASDTQYF. V and J are TRBV14 and TRBJ2-3; D unclear. V was cut by 1 base and J by 4 bases, with 3 bases left in between. Per germline, CDR1 SGHDN and CDR2 FVKESK. This CDR3 contains 12 residues. Variable domain in full (rest from reference TRBV14 and TRBJ2-3): EAGVTQFPSHSVIEKGQTVTLRCDPISGHDNLYWYRRVMGKEIKFLLHFVKESKQDESGMPNNRFLAERTGGTYSTLKVQPAELEDSGVYFCASSQASDTQYFGPGTRLTVL.

This rearrangement joins TRBV7-6 to TRBJ2-3; 8 bases line up with TRBD2. In germline, CDR1 is SGHVS, CDR2 FNYEAQ. Trimming cost V 6 bases and J 1 base; bases outside gene matches: 6. CDR3 length equals 15 residues. As DNA, the CDR3 is TGTGCCAGCAGGTGGAGAGCGGGGGGCACAGATACGCAGTATTTT. It is translated as CASRWRAGGTDTQYF.

The chain couples TRBV6-5 to TRBJ1-2; tentatively, D is TRBD1 (6 bases). The germline V gene encodes CDR1 MNHEY and CDR2 SVGAGI. Deletions cut 6 bases from V and 8 bases from J, with 13 bases between. This CDR3 is built from 12 residues. This chain's CDR3 is CASSHRVGGYTF. The CDR3 nucleotides read TGTGCCAGCAGCCACAGGGTTGGCGGCTACACCTTC.

This clone appeared many times. The V and J genes are TRBV7-2 and TRBJ1-6, with D possibly being TRBD1 (5 bases). Per germline, CDR1 SGHTA and CDR2 FQGNSA. CDR3 size: 14 residues. Deletions cut 3 bases from V and 9 bases from J, with 12 bases between. The CDR3 bases are TGTGCCAGCAGCTTGGAGGGGATGAGTTCACCCCTCCACTTT. This encodes CASSLEGMSSPLHF.

The chain carries TRBV6-1 and TRBJ1-3; 8 bases are a match to TRBD1. CDR1 and CDR2 (germline): MNHNS, SASEGT. This CDR3 has 15 amino acids. V was pared by 1 base and J by 4 bases, with 3 bases of the junction left unmatched. CDR3 in amino acids: CASSEGGDRGNTIYF. Written as DNA, the CDR3 is TGTGCCAGCAGTGAAGGGGGGGACAGGGGAAACACCATATATTTT.

V is TRBV3-1 (or the pseudogene TRBV3-2) and J is TRBJ2-2; the match to TRBD2 covers 15 bases. CDR3 length equals 19 residues. The ends lost 0 bases at V and 3 bases at J; junction bases unmatched: 5. The germline gives CDR1 LGHDT, CDR2 YNNKEL (reference sequence). The chain's CDR3 is CASSQDRTSGRAHTGELFF. The CDR3 nucleotides are TGTGCCAGCAGCCAAGATCGGACTAGCGGGAGGGCCCACACCGGGGAGCTGTTTTTT.

This chain links TRBV6-6 with TRBJ2-1; 8 bases match TRBD2. V lost 5 bases, J lost 5 bases, and 8 bases stayed unmatched. The CDR3 runs to 15 residues. The germline V gene has CDR1 MNHNY and CDR2 SVGAGI (reference sequence). The chain's CDR3 is CASSREGISNNEQFF. CDR3 nucleotide sequence: TGTGCCAGCAGTCGGGAGGGGATATCTAACAATGAGCAGTTCTTC.

This clone turned up a few times. The rearrangement links TRBV27 to TRBJ2-1, with 11 nucleotides matching TRBD1. Germline V CDR1 and CDR2: MNHEY, SMNVEV (reference sequence). V dropped 7 bases and J dropped 7; count of bases not matched to a gene: 15. This CDR3 contains 17 residues. This chain's CDR3 is CASTLRTGQGARNEQFF. CDR3 in DNA: TGTGCCAGCACCCTTAGGACAGGACAGGGGGCGCGGAATGAGCAGTTCTTC.

The chain uses TRBV27 and TRBJ2-1; TRBD1 matches 7 bases. The CDR3 runs to 17 residues. In germline, CDR1 is MNHEY, CDR2 SMNVEV (reference sequence). V lost 2 bases, J lost 2 bases, and 9 bases stayed unmatched. The CDR3 nucleotides read TGTGCCAGCAGTTTAAAGTCAGTAGGGACAGCCTACAATGAGCAGTTCTTC. It encodes CASSLKSVGTAYNEQFF.

The gene calls are TRBV19 and TRBJ1-2; a possible D gene is TRBD1 (6 bases). Germline V CDR1 and CDR2: LNHDA, SQIVND (reference sequence). The CDR3 spans 15 residues. Deletions cut 4 bases from V and 8 bases from J, with 20 bases between. CDR3 residues: CASSTTNRALFGYTF. As DNA, the CDR3 is TGTGCCAGTAGTACTACTAACAGGGCCCTCTTCGGCTACACCTTC.

The chain combines TRBV18 with TRBJ1-5; TRBD1 agrees at 7 bases. Germline V CDR1 and CDR2: KGHSH, LQKENI. CDR3 length: 14 amino acids. V shed 4 bases, J shed 2 bases, and the junction held 2 bases outside the gene matches. The CDR3 region has the DNA TGTGCCAGCTCACGGGACAGCGGCAATCAGCCCCAGCATTTT. It is translated as CASSRDSGNQPQHF.

The chain has TRBV6-5 and TRBJ2-3; 11 nucleotides align to TRBD2. Germline CDR1 MNHEY, CDR2 SVGAGI. Unmatched junction bases numbered 3, after V lost 2 bases and J lost 2 bases. This CDR3 region has 16 residues. This CDR3 reads CASSYASGGFTDTQYF. CDR3 in DNA: TGTGCCAGCAGTTACGCTAGCGGGGGGTTCACAGATACGCAGTATTTT.

The chain uses TRBV19 and TRBJ1-2, with TRBD1 matching 7 bases. With V trimmed by 3 bases and J by 4 bases, 5 bases remained unmatched. This CDR3 spans 14 amino acids. Germline assignment: CDR1 LNHDA and CDR2 SQIVND (reference sequence). The CDR3 sequence: CASSISPGGYGYTF. The DNA for the CDR3 is TGTGCCAGTAGTATCTCACCAGGGGGCTATGGCTACACCTTC. Drawing the rest from reference TRBV19 and TRBJ1-2, the complete variable domain is DGGITQSPKYLFRKEGQNVTLSCEQNLNHDAMYWYRQDPGQGLRLIYYSQIVNDFQKGDIAEGYSVSREKKESFPLTVTSAQKNPTAFYLCASSISPGGYGYTFGSGTRLTVV.

The chain uses TRBV7-9 and TRBJ1-5, with D perhaps TRBD1 (5 bases). The CDR3 covers 18 residues. Germline lookup yields CDR1 SEHNR and CDR2 FQNEAQ (reference sequence). V was cut by 5 bases and J by 1 base, with 21 bases left in between. CDR3 in DNA: TGTGCCAGCAGCCCCCCCTTTACCGGGACTGAGAGCAATCAGCCCCAGCATTTT. Translation gives CASSPPFTGTESNQPQHF.

This clone has only a few counts. The genes are TRBV6-6 and TRBJ2-7; TRBD1 matches 10 bases. The CDR3 is 14 amino acids. The trim removed 6 bases at V and 6 bases at J, leaving 8 bases unmatched. Looked up from germline, CDR1 is MNHNY and CDR2 is SVGAGI (reference sequence). CDR3 sequence: CASRAGTGETEQYF. CDR3 in DNA: TGTGCCAGCAGAGCCGGGACAGGGGAGACCGAGCAGTACTTC.

The rearrangement uses TRBV14 and TRBJ1-2; D is unclear. Looked up from germline, CDR1 is SGHDN and CDR2 is FVKESK. V gave up 1 base and J gave up 2 bases, with 5 bases separating them. CDR3 length: 13 residues. CDR3 region: CASSQVPNYGYTF. CDR3 nucleotides: TGTGCCAGCAGCCAAGTCCCAAACTATGGCTACACCTTC. Full variable domain (outside the CDR3, taken from reference TRBV14 and TRBJ1-2): EAGVTQFPSHSVIEKGQTVTLRCDPISGHDNLYWYRRVMGKEIKFLLHFVKESKQDESGMPNNRFLAERTGGTYSTLKVQPAELEDSGVYFCASSQVPNYGYTFGSGTRLTVV.

The chain is built from TRBV14 and TRBJ2-3, with D uncertain. Germline lookup yields CDR1 SGHDN and CDR2 FVKESK. The CDR3 loop spans 14 amino acids. Trimming took off 4 bases at V and 3 bases at J, with 11 bases between the two ends. This CDR3 reads CASSRYGATDTQYF. CDR3 DNA sequence: TGTGCCAGCAGCCGCTACGGAGCTACAGATACGCAGTATTTT.

Here the CDR3 reads CASIERRGQPQHF. CDR3 DNA: TGTGCCAGCATTGAAAGAAGAGGTCAGCCCCAGCATTTT. The chain links TRBV12-3 or TRBV12-4 to TRBJ1-5; D not resolved. Trimming removed 7 bases at V and 6 bases at J, with 13 bases between. This CDR3 contains 13 residues.

The chain links TRBV6-2 or TRBV6-3 to TRBJ2-1, with D possibly being TRBD2 (5 bases). Trimming took off 2 bases at V and 0 bases at J, with 17 bases between the two ends. The length of the CDR3 is 18 residues. Germline CDR1 MNHEY, CDR2 SVGEGT. The CDR3 DNA reads as TGTGCCAGCAGTTACAGGTCCTACAGAACTAGCTCCTACAATGAGCAGTTCTTC. It yields the protein CASSYRSYRTSSYNEQFF.

This sequence joins TRBV5-1 and TRBJ2-5; perhaps TRBD1 as D (6 bases). CDR1 and CDR2 from the germline V gene are SGHRS and YFSETQ. With 4 bases removed from V and 4 bases from J, the gap between germline ends came to 20 bases. The CDR3 consists of 16 residues. CDR3 bases: TGCGCCAGCAGCACTAATACACGGAGAGGGGGAGAGACCCAGTACTTC. Amino acid sequence: CASSTNTRRGGETQYF.

The V and J genes are TRBV6-1 and TRBJ1-1, with D hard to call. CDR3 length equals 15 residues. Germline V gene data show CDR1 as MNHNS and CDR2 as SASEGT. Trimming removed 1 base at V and 4 bases at J, with 13 bases between. CDR3 protein: CASSEGPGTGTEAFF. The CDR3 DNA sequence: TGTGCCAGCAGTGAAGGACCCGGAACGGGCACTGAAGCTTTCTTT.

The chain has TRBV2 and TRBJ1-1, with D tentatively TRBD1 (6 bases). Germline CDR1 and CDR2: SNHLY and FYNNEI. CDR3 length: 14 amino acids. V gave up 9 bases and J gave up 6 bases, with 20 bases separating them. The CDR3 DNA sequence: TGTGCCAGTGCTCCCCTACAGGGTAATTCTGAAGCTTTCTTT. Its protein product is CASAPLQGNSEAFF.

The rearrangement links TRBV9 to TRBJ2-1; D ambiguous. CDR3 length: 14 residues. Per germline, CDR1 SGDLS and CDR2 YYNGEE. Trimming removed 4 bases from V and 4 bases from J, with 12 bases in between. Written as DNA, the CDR3 is TGTGCCAGCAGCCCCCCTCGGAGTTACAATGAGCAGTTCTTC. It encodes CASSPPRSYNEQFF.

This clone has more than one count but fewer than ten. The V gene is TRBV28, the J gene TRBJ1-4; 9 bases are a match to TRBD1. The V and J ends lost 4 bases and 7 bases, in that order; junction bases with no gene match: 7. The CDR3 totals 15 residues. CDR1 is MDHEN, CDR2 SYDVKM, per germline. CDR3 nucleotide sequence: TGTGCCAGCAGTTATCAGACAGGGGGAAGTGAAAAACTGTTTTTT. Amino acid sequence: CASSYQTGGSEKLFF.

The chain combines TRBV11-2 with TRBJ1-2, with 8 bases that match TRBD1. Germline assignment: CDR1 SGHAT and CDR2 FQNNGV. V trimming: 0 bases; J trimming: 7 bases; junction bases outside the gene matches: 13. There are 17 residues in the CDR3. The CDR3 DNA reads as TGTGCCAGCAGCTTAGATCCGGGGGGCAGGGGGCGAGTTGGCTACACCTTC. It is translated as CASSLDPGGRGRVGYTF.

The chain recombines TRBV23-1 with TRBJ2-3, with 14 positions matching TRBD2. TRBV23-1 is classed as an ORF, of uncertain function. Trimming cost V 3 bases and J 2 bases; bases outside gene matches: 16. This CDR3 is 21 amino acids long. The CDR3: CASSHVSSGTSGRKLTDTQYF. The DNA of the CDR3 is TGCGCCAGCAGTCATGTCAGCTCCGGGACTAGCGGGAGAAAACTCACAGATACGCAGTATTTT.

This chain uses TRBV7-3 with TRBJ1-1, with TRBD1 matching 7 bases. The germline gives CDR1 SGHTA, CDR2 FQGTGA. The ends lost 5 bases at V and 1 base at J; junction bases unmatched: 1. The CDR3 is 13 residues long. CDR3 region: CASSRTGNTEAFF. As DNA, the CDR3 is TGTGCCAGCAGCCGGACAGGGAACACTGAAGCTTTCTTT. Combining the CDR3 with reference TRBV7-3 and TRBJ1-1 gives the whole variable domain GAGVSQTPSNKVTEKGKYVELRCDPISGHTALYWYRQSLGQGPEFLIYFQGTGAADDSGLPNDRFFAVRPEGSVSTLKIQRTERGDSAVYLCASSRTGNTEAFFGQGTRLTVV.

CDR3 DNA: TGTGCCAGCAGCTTTCAGAGGAATCAGCCCCAGCATTTT. Translating gives CASSFQRNQPQHF. V usage is TRBV11-2 and J usage is TRBJ1-5; no reliable D call. Trimming left V 3 bases short and J 4 bases short, with 7 bases between. Germline V gene data show CDR1 as SGHAT and CDR2 as FQNNGV. The CDR3 loop spans 13 amino acids.

The V and J genes are TRBV2 and TRBJ2-7, with no clear D. This CDR3 is 15 amino acids long. The V end lost 1 base, the J end lost 4 bases, and 14 bases lay between the germline ends. Germline loops: CDR1 SNHLY, CDR2 FYNNEI. The CDR3 loop reads CASSEGPPETYEQYF. The CDR3 DNA is TGTGCCAGCAGTGAAGGGCCCCCCGAAACATACGAGCAGTACTTC.

The count of this clone is one. V usage is TRBV19 and J usage is TRBJ1-5, with 8 positions matching TRBD1. Germline V gene data show CDR1 as LNHDA and CDR2 as SQIVND (reference sequence). The CDR3 contains 15 residues. J gave up 2 bases and V 5 bases, and 5 bases lay outside the gene matches. In DNA form, the CDR3 reads TGTGCCAGTAGTGTGACAGGGGAGGGCAATCAGCCCCAGCATTTT. This encodes CASSVTGEGNQPQHF. Variable domain in full (rest from reference TRBV19 and TRBJ1-5): DGGITQSPKYLFRKEGQNVTLSCEQNLNHDAMYWYRQDPGQGLRLIYYSQIVNDFQKGDIAEGYSVSREKKESFPLTVTSAQKNPTAFYLCASSVTGEGNQPQHFGDGTRLSIL.

CDR3 DNA: TGTGCCAGCAGCAGGGGGCGGGAAAAACTGTTTTTT. Amino acids: CASSRGREKLFF. V is TRBV9 and J is TRBJ1-4, with 7 bases aligning to TRBD1. V trimming: 4 bases; J trimming: 8 bases; junction bases outside the gene matches: 2. The CDR3 contains 12 residues. Germline CDR1 is SGDLS and CDR2 is YYNGEE.